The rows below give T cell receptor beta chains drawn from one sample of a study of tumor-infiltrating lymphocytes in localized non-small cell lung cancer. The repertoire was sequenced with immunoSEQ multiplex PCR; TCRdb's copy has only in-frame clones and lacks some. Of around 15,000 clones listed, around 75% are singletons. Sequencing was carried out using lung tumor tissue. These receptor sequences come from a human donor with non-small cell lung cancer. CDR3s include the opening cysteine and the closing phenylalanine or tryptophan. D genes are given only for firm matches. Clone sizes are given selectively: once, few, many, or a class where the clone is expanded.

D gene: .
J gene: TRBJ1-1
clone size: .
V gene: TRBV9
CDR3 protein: CASSPRGDMGPEAFF
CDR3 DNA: TGTGCCAGCAGCCCCCGCGGGGACATGGGGCCTGAAGCTTTCTTT

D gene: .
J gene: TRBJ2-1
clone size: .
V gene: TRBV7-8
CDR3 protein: CASSSRNADNEQFF
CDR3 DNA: TGTGCCAGCAGCTCCCGGAACGCCGACAATGAGCAGTTCTTC

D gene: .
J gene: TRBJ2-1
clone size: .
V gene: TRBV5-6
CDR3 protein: CASSFLASENNEQFF
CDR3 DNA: TGTGCCAGCAGCTTTTTGGCTAGCGAGAACAATGAGCAGTTCTTC

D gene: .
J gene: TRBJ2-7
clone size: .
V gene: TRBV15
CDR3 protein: CATSRAGGPGEQYF
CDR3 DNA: TGTGCCACCAGTAGGGCAGGGGGGCCGGGGGAGCAGTACTTC

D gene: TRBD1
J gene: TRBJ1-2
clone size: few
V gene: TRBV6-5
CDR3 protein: CASGTGTAYGYTF
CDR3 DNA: TGTGCCAGCGGAACCGGGACAGCTTATGGCTACACCTTC

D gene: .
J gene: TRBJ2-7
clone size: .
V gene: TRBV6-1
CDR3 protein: CASSRGSEQYF
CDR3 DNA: TGTGCCAGCAGCAGGGGTTCCGAGCAGTACTTC

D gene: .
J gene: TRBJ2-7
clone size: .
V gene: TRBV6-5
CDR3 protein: CASRSTLRGGEQYF
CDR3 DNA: TGTGCCAGCAGAAGCACCTTGCGGGGCGGCGAGCAGTACTTC

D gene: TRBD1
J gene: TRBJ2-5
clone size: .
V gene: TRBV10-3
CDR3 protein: CAISEFPGQQETQYF
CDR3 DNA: TGTGCCATCAGTGAGTTCCCGGGACAGCAAGAGACCCAGTACTTC

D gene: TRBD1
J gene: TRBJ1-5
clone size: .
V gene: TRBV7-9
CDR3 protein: CASSLGPRQGDQPQHF
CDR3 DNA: TGTGCCAGCAGCTTAGGGCCTCGACAGGGGGATCAGCCCCAGCATTTT

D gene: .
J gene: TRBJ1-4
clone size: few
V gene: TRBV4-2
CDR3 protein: CASSQDTGGASEKLFF
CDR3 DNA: TGTGCCAGCAGCCAAGATACGGGAGGCGCGAGCGAAAAACTGTTTTTT

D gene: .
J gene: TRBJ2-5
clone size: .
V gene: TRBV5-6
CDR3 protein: CASSLPGAYQETQYF
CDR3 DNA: TGTGCCAGCAGCTTACCGGGAGCCTACCAAGAGACCCAGTACTTC

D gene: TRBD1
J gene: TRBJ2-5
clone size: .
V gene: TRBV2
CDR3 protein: CATDRGEQETQYF
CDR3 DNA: TGTGCCACCGACAGGGGAGAACAAGAGACCCAGTACTTC

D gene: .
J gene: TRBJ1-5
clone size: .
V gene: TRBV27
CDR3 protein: CASSLRGPPGFGQPQHF
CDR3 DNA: TGTGCCAGCAGTCTCCGGGGGCCCCCGGGGTTTGGTCAGCCCCAGCATTTT

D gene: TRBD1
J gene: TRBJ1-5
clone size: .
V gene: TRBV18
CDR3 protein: CASSPPGQHSNQPQHF
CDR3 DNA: TGTGCCAGCTCACCACCGGGACAGCATAGCAATCAGCCCCAGCATTTT

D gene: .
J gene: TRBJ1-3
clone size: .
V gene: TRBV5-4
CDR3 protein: CASSPAGASGNTIYF
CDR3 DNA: TGTGCCAGCAGCCCGGCGGGGGCCTCTGGAAACACCATATATTTT

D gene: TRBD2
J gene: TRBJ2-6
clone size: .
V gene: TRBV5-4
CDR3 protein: CASTTRGAGANVLTF
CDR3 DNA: TGTGCCAGCACCACTCGGGGGGCTGGGGCCAACGTCCTGACTTTC

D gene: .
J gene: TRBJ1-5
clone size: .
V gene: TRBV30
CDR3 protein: CAWRVAGSNQPQHF
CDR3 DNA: TGTGCCTGGAGGGTGGCAGGCAGCAATCAGCCCCAGCATTTT

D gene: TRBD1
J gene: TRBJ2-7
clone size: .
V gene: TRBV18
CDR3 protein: CASSPEFGQGGHEQYF
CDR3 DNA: TGTGCCAGCTCACCTGAATTTGGACAGGGGGGTCACGAGCAGTACTTC

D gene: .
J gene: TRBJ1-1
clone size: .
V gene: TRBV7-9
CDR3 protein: CASTRGGGALNTEAFF
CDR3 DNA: TGTGCCAGCACCAGGGGTGGTGGGGCTTTGAACACTGAAGCTTTCTTT

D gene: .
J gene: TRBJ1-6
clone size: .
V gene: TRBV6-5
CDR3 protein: CASSYWGGAPLHF
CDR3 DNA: TGTGCCAGCAGTTACTGGGGGGGCGCACCCCTCCACTTT

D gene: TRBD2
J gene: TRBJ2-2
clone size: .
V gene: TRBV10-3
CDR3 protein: CAVPTSGGANTGELFF
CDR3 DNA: TGTGCCGTACCGACTAGCGGGGGGGCGAACACCGGGGAGCTGTTTTTT